One TCR beta chain is described in this entry. The antigen it recognizes is unknown. No clone much larger than this one lies a single base away; base qualities are absent. This specimen comes from a study of T-cell memory formation after mild COVID-19 (dated by TCRdb to 2020 to 2023). Turning to the overall study: Most TCR sequence clusters were specific to one of the two donors. T-cell clones expanding and contracting after mild COVID-19 in a couple of donors were tracked by longitudinal TCRalpha and TCRbeta repertoire sequencing. Two young, previously healthy adult volunteers, one female and one male, were included in the cohort. Here is what the overall study found, with its caveats: Contracting CD4+ clones were found mainly in CM and EM memory subsets, while CD8+ clones were enriched in EMRA. Clones contracting from day 15 to 85 had balanced CD4/CD8 phenotypes, while a second wave expanding from day 15 to 37 was biased towards CD4+. SARS-CoV-2 specificity of the second-wave clones peaking on day 37 was not confirmed. Some responding clones were found in pre-infection memory, which suggests that pre-existing cross-reactive memory T cells took part in the SARS-CoV-2 response. Only a couple of mild cases were covered in the study, and larger cohorts including severe cases with pre-infection samples were considered necessary.

Trimming takes 6 bases from V and 3 bases from J, and the germline ends sit 13 bases apart. The CDR3, cysteine through phenylalanine, is 14 amino acids long. Here the CDR3 DNA is all that survives: 42 bases in frame from base 1. Based on the germline V gene, the CDR1 and CDR2 sequences are SGHAT and FQNNGV. The listed sequencing device is Illumina NovaSeq 6000. TCRalpha and TCRbeta cDNA libraries were constructed by 5'RACE with constant-segment primers, with sample barcodes and unique molecular identifiers being introduced. RNA was extracted from every sample with Trizol reagent. Library amplification was performed in two PCR steps, and a second sample barcode and Illumina TruSeq adapters were introduced in the second step. Sequencing of libraries was performed on an Illumina NovaSeq with 2 x 150 bp paired-end reads. Regarding the original processing steps: The reads were demultiplexed and collapsed into UMI-guided consensus sequences using migec v1.2.7. Using mixcr v2.1.11, the UMI consensuses were aligned to TRA and TRB V and J templates and assembled into clonotypes. A clonotype was counted as expanded or contracted only if both edgeR and NoisET called the change significant, with noise models trained on biological replicates. edgeR calls used a false discovery rate-adjusted p below 0.01 and a log2 fold-change threshold of 1. As an exploratory analysis of dynamics, max-normalized trajectories of the 1000 most abundant clonotypes were examined by PCA with hierarchical clustering. Separately sequenced CD4+ and CD8+ repertoires were used to assign the CD4 or CD8 phenotype of responding clones. TCRdb reran the public reads through fastp at Q25 and MiXCR, keeping productive beta chains. Rows matching on CDR3 protein sequence are summarized as one entry with the most common DNA and genes. What appears here as the V and J calls and clone size reflects TCRdb's work, not the paper's. This sample comprises about 610,000 distinct CDR3 sequences, 17% of them detected only once. Around 8.1% of the sample goes to the ten largest clones.

Ficoll-Paque density gradient centrifugation was the method used to isolate PBMCs. Specimen: PBMCs or a T cell subset sorted from them (not recorded which). This clonotype was sampled from an adult woman who had mild COVID-19 (a few samples of this study predate the infection). The sample titles of this study are shuffled in the database, so cell type and time point are left out; the donor was told from shared clones. Recombination connected TRBV11-2 to TRBJ2-3, and perhaps TRBD1 as D gene, on 6 matching bases. The nucleotide sequence is given as TGTGCCAGCAGACCGTCTACAGGGACAGATACGCAGTATTTT. Translated, it gives CASRPSTGTDTQYF.